This record covers a single T cell receptor (beta chain). Its target is not known. The junction does not match germline at one end; this may be a read error. Sequencing used immunoSEQ multiplex PCR; TCRdb keeps in-frame clones, though not all of them. The sample lists approximately 70,000 clones, about nine tenths seen once, with just over 20% in the top ten. These data belong to a study of T cells in localized non-small cell lung cancer. Study-wide results and limits: Median approximately 58 top-100 tumor clones were shared with paired adjacent lung. Owing to sequencing of a solitary tumor region, heterogeneity cannot be discounted.

CDR3 length: 13 amino acids. The germline gives CDR1 SQVTM, CDR2 ANQGSEA. The clonotype was recovered from a male donor aged 60 or over with stage III squamous cell lung carcinoma. The chain joins TRBV29-1 to TRBJ2-5, with 10 positions matching TRBD2. Sequencing was performed on peripheral blood, taken before any cancer treatment. The CDR3 here is CSVQTSGEEAQYF. The CDR3 DNA reads as TGCAGCGTACAAACTAGCGGGGAAGAGGCCCAGTACTTC.